The rows below give T cell receptor beta chains drawn from one sample of a study of cytomegalovirus exposure and HLA in healthy donors. Sequencing was performed with immunoSEQ multiplex PCR; in TCRdb, only in-frame clones are kept and a portion is missing. The sample holds some 56,000 clones, around 93% seen once. The sample taken for sequencing was PBMCs. The receptors shown here come from a woman aged 18-29 years in good health and CMV-seropositive. The CDR3 runs from the conserved cysteine through the conserved F or W. D genes are given only for firm matches. Only part of the rows carry a size: once, few, many, or a class if the clone is expanded.

.,TRBV18,.,14,TRBJ1-1,CASSPRQQGSEAFF,TGTGCCAGCTCACCACGACAGCAGGGTAGTGAAGCTTTCTTT
TRBD1,TRBV4-1,.,18,TRBJ1-1,CASSQVFKGQGLNTEAFF,TGCGCCAGCAGCCAGGTGTTCAAGGGACAGGGGTTGAACACTGAAGCTTTCTTT
TRBD2,TRBV6-6,many,15,TRBJ2-7,CASSYWGGTTYEQYF,TGTGCCAGCAGTTACTGGGGGGGTACAACCTACGAGCAGTACTTC
.,TRBV6-5,.,13,TRBJ2-7,CASSGELGYEQYF,TGTGCCAGCAGCGGAGAACTGGGCTACGAGCAGTACTTC
TRBD2,TRBV5-4,once,17,TRBJ2-2,CASSLGGTSGSTGELFF,TGTGCCAGCAGCTTGGGAGGGACTAGCGGTTCGACCGGGGAGCTGTTTTTT
TRBD1,TRBV6-5,.,16,TRBJ2-2,CASSYAGQGEVGELFF,TGTGCCAGCAGTTACGCTGGACAGGGAGAGGTCGGGGAGCTGTTTTTT
TRBD1,TRBV6-6,.,15,TRBJ1-4,CASTSVGQGPEKLFF,TGTGCCAGCACCTCGGTTGGACAGGGTCCTGAAAAACTGTTTTTT
.,TRBV28,.,12,TRBJ2-7,CASSPPRYEQYF,TGTGCCAGCAGTCCCCCTCGCTACGAGCAGTACTTC
.,TRBV14,.,17,TRBJ1-1,CASSQESSREPLPEAFF,TGTGCCAGCAGCCAAGAGTCTTCGAGGGAGCCCCTCCCTGAAGCTTTCTTT
TRBD1,TRBV7-2,.,14,TRBJ1-1,CASSTTGDRGEAFF,TGTGCCAGCAGCACGACAGGGGACCGGGGTGAAGCTTTCTTT
TRBD1,TRBV28,few,15,TRBJ2-7,CASSLWTGGGYEQYF,TGTGCCAGCAGTTTATGGACAGGGGGCGGGTACGAGCAGTACTTC
.,TRBV10-1,medium-sized,13,TRBJ2-7,CASSEVDSSEQYF,TGCGCCAGCAGTGAGGTGGACTCGTCCGAGCAGTACTTC